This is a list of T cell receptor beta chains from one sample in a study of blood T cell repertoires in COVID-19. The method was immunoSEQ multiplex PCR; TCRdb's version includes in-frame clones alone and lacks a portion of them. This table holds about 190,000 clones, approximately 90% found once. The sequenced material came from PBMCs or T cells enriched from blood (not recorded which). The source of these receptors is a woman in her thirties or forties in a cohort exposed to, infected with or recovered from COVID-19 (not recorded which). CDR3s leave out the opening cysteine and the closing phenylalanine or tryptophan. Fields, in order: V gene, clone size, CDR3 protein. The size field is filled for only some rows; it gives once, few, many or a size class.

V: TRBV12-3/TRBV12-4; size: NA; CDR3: ASSFTGNSPLH
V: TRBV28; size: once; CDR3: ASSFSPSSYNSPLH
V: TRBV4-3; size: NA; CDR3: ASSRRFGEGAVNTIY
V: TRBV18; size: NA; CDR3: ASSPRGVGQGTEAF
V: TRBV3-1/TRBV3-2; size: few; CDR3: ASSQGGQGYTEAF
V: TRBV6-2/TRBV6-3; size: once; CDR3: ASSELHTRGYT
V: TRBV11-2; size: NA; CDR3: ASSFPGGTGANVLT
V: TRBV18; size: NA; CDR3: ASSPQGLRNTGELF
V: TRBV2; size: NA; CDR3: ASTVISYNSPLH
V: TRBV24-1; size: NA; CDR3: ATSDFTSVTGELF
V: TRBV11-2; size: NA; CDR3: ASSSTTGWEQY
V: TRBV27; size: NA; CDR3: ASSLGGDTQY
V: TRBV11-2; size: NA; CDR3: ASSLEFGMRHTQY
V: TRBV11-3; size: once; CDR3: ASSPTSGRASRNNEQF
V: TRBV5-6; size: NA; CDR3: ASSSGVGDRDLQRGYT
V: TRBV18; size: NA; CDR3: ASSVTRSQANTEAF
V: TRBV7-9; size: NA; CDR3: ASSWAVGTGTSPLH
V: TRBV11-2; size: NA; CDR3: ASSSLPKSGELF
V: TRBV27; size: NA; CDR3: ASRFGGLVGELF
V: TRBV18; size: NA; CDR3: ASSPPAGVSDTQY
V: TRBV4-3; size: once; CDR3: ASSQDRGLDGDTQY
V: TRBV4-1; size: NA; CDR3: ASSPFDSAPNEKLF
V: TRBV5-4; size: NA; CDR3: ASSLRGGNTEAF
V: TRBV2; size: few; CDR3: ASSEERNQPQH
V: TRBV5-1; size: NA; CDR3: ASSRGTGGFGNTEAF
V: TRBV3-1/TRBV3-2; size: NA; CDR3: ASSTTYSTYTIY
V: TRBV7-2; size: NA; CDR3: ASSLTRDEQY
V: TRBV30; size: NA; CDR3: AWSVYRLAGDGYADTQY
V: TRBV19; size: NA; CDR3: ASSINTGGQPQH
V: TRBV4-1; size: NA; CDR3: ASSQAGTSGVYEQY
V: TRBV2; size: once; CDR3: ASWTGTGNSPLH
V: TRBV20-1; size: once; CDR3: SASRDRSTYEQY
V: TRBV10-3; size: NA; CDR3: AISTSRDRVSYEQY
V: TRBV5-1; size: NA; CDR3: ASIGTGGYNEQF
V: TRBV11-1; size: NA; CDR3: ASSLRTSGRTDTQY
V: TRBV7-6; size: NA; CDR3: ASSGGTSGRGEQF
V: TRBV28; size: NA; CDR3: AHSDTTAKYSNQPQH
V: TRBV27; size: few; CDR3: ASSFLRGGLRDEQF
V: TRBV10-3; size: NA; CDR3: AIREDSGRATDTQY
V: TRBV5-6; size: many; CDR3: ASSFSSGRAWNEQF
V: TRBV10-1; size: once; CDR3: ASSGDSYEQY
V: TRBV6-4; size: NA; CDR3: ASGTGLAGVNRICQF